The rows below give T cell receptor beta chains drawn from one sample of a study of blood T cell repertoires in COVID-19. Method: immunoSEQ multiplex PCR; TCRdb's copy keeps in-frame clones and lacks some. The table lists about 400,000 clones, 87% of them singletons, with almost 2% in the top ten. What was sequenced was PBMCs or T cells enriched from blood (not recorded which). The receptors come from a woman younger than 35 with acute COVID-19. Both conserved end residues are part of each CDR3. D genes are given only for firm matches. Size tells how often a clone was seen (once, few, many) or the class of an expanded clone, and some rows leave it out.

j_gene,v_gene,abundance,d_gene,CDR3aa,CDR3nt
TRBJ1-2,TRBV11-1,few,NA,CASGAEAVNGYTF,TGTGCCAGCGGAGCAGAAGCGGTGAATGGCTACACCTTC
TRBJ1-6,TRBV7-2,NA,NA,CASSLGRRGGSYNSPLHF,TGTGCCAGCAGCTTAGGGCGGCGCGGTGGCTCCTATAATTCACCCCTCCACTTT
TRBJ2-3,TRBV9,NA,TRBD2,CASSVEKGRLAGSTDTQYF,TGTGCCAGCAGCGTAGAAAAAGGGCGACTAGCGGGAAGCACAGATACGCAGTATTTT
TRBJ2-7,TRBV3-1/TRBV3-2,NA,NA,CASSYNYEQYF,TGTGCCAGCAGTTATAACTACGAGCAGTACTTC
TRBJ2-3,TRBV7-6,NA,NA,CASGARDTDTQYF,TGTGCCAGCGGGGCTCGAGACACAGATACGCAGTATTTT
TRBJ2-1,TRBV5-4,NA,TRBD2,CASSLQAGAYNEQFF,TGTGCCAGCAGCTTGCAAGCGGGGGCCTACAATGAGCAGTTCTTC
TRBJ2-3,TRBV10-3,NA,NA,CANRPGRDTDTQYF,TGTGCCAACAGACCAGGGCGTGACACAGATACGCAGTATTTT
TRBJ2-3,TRBV5-1,NA,TRBD2,CASGPGTSGTDTQYF,TGCGCCAGCGGTCCCGGGACTAGCGGCACAGATACGCAGTATTTT
TRBJ2-4,TRBV18,NA,NA,CASSPTRVGVYIQYF,TGTGCCAGCTCACCCACCAGGGTGGGTGTGTACATTCAGTACTTC
TRBJ2-2,TRBV7-9,NA,NA,CASSHGSAGELFF,TGTGCCAGCAGCCATGGTAGCGCCGGGGAGCTGTTTTTT
TRBJ2-2,TRBV11-2,NA,TRBD2,CASSLRAGGLVRELFF,TGTGCCAGCAGCTTACGAGCGGGGGGGCTCGTCAGGGAGCTGTTTTTT
TRBJ2-5,TRBV9,NA,TRBD2,CASSVDSGSGRETQYF,TGTGCCAGCAGCGTAGACAGCGGGAGTGGGAGAGAGACCCAGTACTTC
TRBJ1-4,TRBV28,NA,NA,CASSLRGEKLFF,TGTGCCAGCAGTTTACGGGGGGAAAAACTGTTTTTT
TRBJ1-1,TRBV5-6,NA,NA,CASSLQQEAFF,TGTGCCAGCAGCTTGCAACAGGAAGCTTTCTTT
TRBJ2-7,TRBV4-1,NA,NA,CASSQNRVTYEQYF,TGCGCCAGCAGCCAAAACAGGGTAACCTACGAGCAGTACTTC
TRBJ2-7,TRBV13,NA,NA,CASSFKADSNSYEQYF,TGTGCCAGCAGCTTCAAGGCGGACTCTAACTCCTACGAGCAGTACTTC
TRBJ2-3,TRBV28,NA,NA,CASSLYALRSTDTQYF,TGTGCCAGCAGTTTATACGCTTTACGGTCCACAGATACGCAGTATTTT
TRBJ1-4,TRBV18,NA,NA,CASSPREDEKLFF,TGTGCCAGCTCACCAAGGGAGGATGAAAAACTGTTTTTT
TRBJ2-7,TRBV2,NA,TRBD1,CATTGQEAEQYF,TGTGCCACCACGGGACAGGAGGCCGAGCAGTACTTC
TRBJ2-2,TRBV5-6,NA,TRBD1,CASSFSPGQGFTGELFF,TGTGCCAGCAGCTTCTCACCGGGACAGGGATTCACCGGGGAGCTGTTTTTT
TRBJ2-2,TRBV24-1,few,TRBD2,CATSDLDQTSNTGELFF,TGTGCCACCAGTGATTTGGACCAGACTAGCAACACCGGGGAGCTGTTTTTT
TRBJ1-3,TRBV18,NA,NA,CASSRSTTALVNTIYF,TGTGCCAGCTCACGATCGACAACAGCTCTGGTAAACACCATATATTTT
TRBJ2-2,TRBV4-3,NA,TRBD2,CASSQPGLAGAGAGELFF,TGCGCCAGCAGCCAACCTGGACTAGCGGGAGCGGGTGCCGGGGAGCTGTTTTTT
TRBJ2-4,TRBV27,NA,TRBD2,CASSLREGGNIQYF,TGTGCCAGCAGTTTACGGGAGGGGGGAAACATTCAGTACTTC
TRBJ2-5,TRBV20-1,once,NA,CSASARPQETQYF,TGCAGTGCTAGTGCTAGGCCACAAGAGACCCAGTACTTC
TRBJ2-1,TRBV4-3,NA,TRBD1,CASSQDWGDRGYNEQFF,TGCGCCAGCAGCCAAGATTGGGGGGACAGGGGCTACAATGAGCAGTTCTTC
TRBJ1-2,TRBV6-5,NA,TRBD1,CASTWDRGSSYGYTF,TGTGCCAGCACGTGGGACAGGGGCAGCTCCTATGGCTACACCTTC
TRBJ2-5,TRBV29-1,NA,NA,CSVDGSGQETQYF,TGCAGCGTTGACGGGAGCGGCCAAGAGACCCAGTACTTC
TRBJ1-2,TRBV19,NA,NA,CASSIVGREGYGYTF,TGTGCCAGTAGTATTGTAGGCAGGGAGGGCTATGGCTACACCTTC
TRBJ1-6,TRBV9,NA,NA,CASSARQNNSPLHF,TGTGCCAGCAGCGCTAGACAGAATAATTCACCCCTCCACTTT
TRBJ2-7,TRBV25-1,NA,NA,CASSGGQEGVEQYF,TGTGCCAGCAGTGGAGGACAGGAGGGGGTCGAGCAGTACTTC
TRBJ1-5,TRBV19,NA,TRBD1,CASSIIRDRDQPQHF,TGTGCCAGTAGTATAATCCGGGACAGGGATCAGCCCCAGCATTTT
TRBJ2-1,TRBV14,NA,NA,CASSRLQAGNNEQFF,TGTGCCAGCAGCCGCCTCCAGGCCGGTAACAATGAGCAGTTCTTC
TRBJ2-7,TRBV5-1,NA,NA,CASSPRRGSTYEQYF,TGCGCCTCATCCCCGAGGAGGGGAAGCACCTACGAGCAGTACTTC
TRBJ1-1,TRBV29-1,once,NA,CSVEDPNRDTEAFF,TGCAGCGTTGAAGATCCCAACCGGGACACTGAAGCTTTCTTT
TRBJ1-5,TRBV7-9,many,TRBD1,CASSLGRGQGAADQPQHF,TGTGCCAGCAGCTTAGGTAGGGGACAGGGGGCGGCCGATCAGCCCCAGCATTTT
TRBJ2-3,TRBV5-6,NA,NA,CASSLVSNTQYF,TGTGCCAGCAGCTTGGTTTCCAATACGCAGTATTTT
TRBJ1-4,TRBV19,NA,NA,CASSPQGRREKLFF,TGTGCCAGTAGTCCTCAGGGGAGACGAGAAAAACTGTTTTTT
TRBJ1-2,TRBV6-5,NA,TRBD1,CASSYSDRGYGYTF,TGTGCCAGCAGTTACTCCGACAGGGGGTATGGCTACACCTTC
TRBJ1-1,TRBV9,NA,NA,CASSLGNTEAFF,TGTGCCAGCAGCCTCGGGAACACTGAAGCTTTCTTT
TRBJ1-3,TRBV7-2,once,NA,CASSPGFTGNTIYF,TGTGCCAGCAGCCCAGGGTTTACAGGAAACACCATATATTTT
TRBJ1-2,TRBV30,NA,NA,CAWSEQGRGYTF,TGTGCCTGGAGCGAACAGGGTAGAGGCTACACCTTC